This is a list of T cell receptor beta chains from one sample in a study of OX40 agonist ivuxolimab in advanced cancers. The assay was immunoSEQ multiplex PCR, and TCRdb's table has in-frame clones only and misses some. The data contain 30,000 to 40,000 clones, around 83% of them singletons. The input for sequencing was CD4+ or CD8+ T cells sorted from blood, taken in a trial of the OX40 agonist ivuxolimab. These receptor sequences come from an adult with an advanced solid tumor such as melanoma, head and neck, liver or kidney cancer. Each CDR3 is given with its conserved first and last residue. A D gene is named only where the DNA matches it firmly. Clone size is given for some rows only: seen once, a few or many times, or a class if the clone is expanded.

clone_size: .; d_call: .; v_call: TRBV28; j_call: TRBJ2-7; cdr3_aa: CASRITYEQYF; cdr3_nt: TGTGCCAGCAGGATAACCTACGAGCAGTACTTC
clone_size: .; d_call: .; v_call: TRBV5-5; j_call: TRBJ2-7; cdr3_aa: CASSFGYSYEQYF; cdr3_nt: TGTGCCAGCAGCTTTGGGTACTCATACGAGCAGTACTTC
clone_size: .; d_call: .; v_call: TRBV5-1; j_call: TRBJ2-7; cdr3_aa: CASSFGFGSYEQYF; cdr3_nt: TGCGCCAGCAGCTTCGGGTTTGGGTCCTACGAGCAGTACTTC
clone_size: .; d_call: .; v_call: TRBV7-9; j_call: TRBJ2-1; cdr3_aa: CASSFPSFRAPSSYNEQFF; cdr3_nt: TGTGCCAGCAGCTTCCCCTCCTTTAGGGCCCCAAGCTCCTACAATGAGCAGTTCTTC
clone_size: .; d_call: .; v_call: TRBV7-3; j_call: TRBJ2-7; cdr3_aa: CASSLTSAPYYEQYF; cdr3_nt: TGTGCCAGCAGCTTAACCTCTGCCCCTTACTACGAGCAGTACTTC
clone_size: .; d_call: TRBD2; v_call: TRBV5-4; j_call: TRBJ2-7; cdr3_aa: CASSWTSGTPGEQYF; cdr3_nt: TGTGCCAGCAGCTGGACTAGCGGGACCCCTGGAGAGCAGTACTTC
clone_size: .; d_call: .; v_call: TRBV19; j_call: TRBJ1-2; cdr3_aa: CASSQTANGYTF; cdr3_nt: TGTGCCAGTAGTCAGACAGCTAATGGCTACACCTTC
clone_size: .; d_call: .; v_call: TRBV6-1; j_call: TRBJ1-5; cdr3_aa: CASTDRSNQPQHF; cdr3_nt: TGTGCCAGCACTGACAGGTCCAATCAGCCCCAGCATTTT
clone_size: .; d_call: TRBD2; v_call: TRBV7-6; j_call: TRBJ2-1; cdr3_aa: CASSLVPSGGNEQFF; cdr3_nt: TGTGCCAGCAGCTTGGTGCCTAGCGGGGGGAATGAGCAGTTCTTC
clone_size: .; d_call: .; v_call: TRBV27; j_call: TRBJ2-7; cdr3_aa: CASSLLRSPSYEQYF; cdr3_nt: TGTGCCAGCAGTTTGTTGCGCTCCCCTTCCTACGAGCAGTACTTC
clone_size: .; d_call: .; v_call: TRBV6-6; j_call: TRBJ2-3; cdr3_aa: CATLIRGDTQYF; cdr3_nt: TGTGCCACCCTTATCCGGGGAGATACGCAGTATTTT
clone_size: .; d_call: .; v_call: TRBV7-9; j_call: TRBJ2-3; cdr3_aa: CASSALALGGYTDTQYF; cdr3_nt: TGTGCCAGCAGCGCGTTAGCTTTGGGGGGTTACACAGATACGCAGTATTTT
clone_size: .; d_call: .; v_call: TRBV6-1; j_call: TRBJ2-1; cdr3_aa: CASRGDSSYNEQFF; cdr3_nt: TGTGCCAGCAGGGGTGATAGCTCCTACAATGAGCAGTTCTTC
clone_size: once; d_call: TRBD2; v_call: TRBV28; j_call: TRBJ2-7; cdr3_aa: CASRGAGLGYEQYF; cdr3_nt: TGTGCCAGCAGGGGAGCGGGATTGGGCTACGAGCAGTACTTC
clone_size: .; d_call: .; v_call: TRBV11-2; j_call: TRBJ2-7; cdr3_aa: CASRSTDTYEQYF; cdr3_nt: TGTGCCAGCAGGTCGACAGACACCTACGAGCAGTACTTC
clone_size: .; d_call: TRBD2; v_call: TRBV9; j_call: TRBJ2-3; cdr3_aa: CASSASGRAEDTQYF; cdr3_nt: TGTGCCAGCAGCGCAAGCGGGAGGGCCGAAGATACGCAGTATTTT
clone_size: .; d_call: .; v_call: TRBV2; j_call: TRBJ2-5; cdr3_aa: CASSELPNQETQYF; cdr3_nt: TGTGCCAGCAGTGAACTGCCAAACCAAGAGACCCAGTACTTC
clone_size: .; d_call: .; v_call: TRBV28; j_call: TRBJ2-5; cdr3_aa: CASSLVRRQQETQYF; cdr3_nt: TGTGCCAGCAGTTTAGTCCGTCGACAGCAAGAGACCCAGTACTTC
clone_size: .; d_call: TRBD2; v_call: TRBV6-4; j_call: TRBJ2-3; cdr3_aa: CASSPGTSGFTDTQYF; cdr3_nt: TGTGCCAGCAGTCCCGGGACTAGCGGATTCACAGATACGCAGTATTTT
clone_size: .; d_call: .; v_call: TRBV5-1; j_call: TRBJ1-4; cdr3_aa: CASSRRGPNEKLFF; cdr3_nt: TGCGCCAGCAGTCGAAGGGGCCCTAATGAAAAACTGTTTTTT
clone_size: few; d_call: .; v_call: TRBV7-9; j_call: TRBJ1-1; cdr3_aa: CASSDNIEAFF; cdr3_nt: TGTGCCAGCAGCGATAATATTGAAGCTTTCTTT
clone_size: .; d_call: .; v_call: TRBV29-1; j_call: TRBJ1-2; cdr3_aa: CSVAAGAYGYTF; cdr3_nt: TGCAGCGTTGCCGCAGGGGCCTATGGCTACACCTTC
clone_size: .; d_call: .; v_call: TRBV19; j_call: TRBJ2-7; cdr3_aa: CASSIAGGETYEQYF; cdr3_nt: TGTGCCAGTAGTATTGCGGGCGGGGAGACCTACGAGCAGTACTTC
clone_size: .; d_call: .; v_call: TRBV6-1; j_call: TRBJ1-3; cdr3_aa: CASSDSAIPRLGGNTIYF; cdr3_nt: TGTGCCAGCAGTGACAGCGCTATTCCCCGGCTGGGTGGAAACACCATATATTTT
clone_size: few; d_call: TRBD2; v_call: TRBV19; j_call: TRBJ2-1; cdr3_aa: CASSLTSGDSSYNEQFF; cdr3_nt: TGTGCCAGTTCCCTTACTAGCGGGGATAGCTCCTACAATGAGCAGTTCTTC
clone_size: .; d_call: TRBD1; v_call: TRBV7-9; j_call: TRBJ1-4; cdr3_aa: CASSPYLDRGGEKLFF; cdr3_nt: TGTGCCAGCAGTCCTTATTTGGACAGGGGAGGGGAAAAACTGTTTTTT
clone_size: .; d_call: .; v_call: TRBV19; j_call: TRBJ1-1; cdr3_aa: CASGMNTEAFF; cdr3_nt: TGTGCCAGTGGGATGAACACTGAAGCTTTCTTT
clone_size: .; d_call: TRBD1; v_call: TRBV27; j_call: TRBJ1-1; cdr3_aa: CASSSPGQGDTEAFF; cdr3_nt: TGTGCCAGCAGTTCTCCGGGACAGGGGGACACTGAAGCTTTCTTT
clone_size: .; d_call: .; v_call: TRBV19; j_call: TRBJ1-5; cdr3_aa: CASHTLNQPQHF; cdr3_nt: TGTGCCAGTCACACTCTAAATCAGCCCCAGCATTTT
clone_size: once; d_call: .; v_call: TRBV7-8; j_call: TRBJ2-1; cdr3_aa: CASSLPAGGTPINNEQFF; cdr3_nt: TGTGCCAGCAGCCTTCCTGCCGGCGGGACCCCGATAAACAATGAGCAGTTCTTC
clone_size: .; d_call: TRBD2; v_call: TRBV7-9; j_call: TRBJ2-7; cdr3_aa: CASSQGLAGGFEQYF; cdr3_nt: TGTGCCAGCAGCCAGGGACTAGCGGGAGGTTTCGAGCAGTACTTC
clone_size: .; d_call: .; v_call: TRBV4-1; j_call: TRBJ2-7; cdr3_aa: CASSQDDSRFREQYF; cdr3_nt: TGCGCCAGCAGCCAAGATGACAGCCGTTTCCGCGAGCAGTACTTC
clone_size: .; d_call: .; v_call: TRBV29-1; j_call: TRBJ1-1; cdr3_aa: CSVFKIGGPKDTEAFF; cdr3_nt: TGCAGCGTTTTCAAGATCGGCGGTCCAAAGGACACTGAAGCTTTCTTT
clone_size: .; d_call: .; v_call: TRBV27; j_call: TRBJ2-7; cdr3_aa: CASSPSSYEQYF; cdr3_nt: TGTGCCAGCAGTCCTAGCTCCTACGAGCAGTACTTC
clone_size: once; d_call: .; v_call: TRBV5-1; j_call: TRBJ2-7; cdr3_aa: CASSPELNEQYF; cdr3_nt: TGCGCCAGCAGCCCCGAACTGAACGAGCAGTACTTC
clone_size: .; d_call: TRBD2; v_call: TRBV5-1; j_call: TRBJ2-7; cdr3_aa: CASSLGMLTSGHHPKRAYEQYF; cdr3_nt: TGCGCCAGCAGCTTGGGCATGCTGACTAGCGGGCACCATCCCAAACGGGCCTACGAGCAGTACTTC
clone_size: .; d_call: .; v_call: TRBV11-2; j_call: TRBJ1-2; cdr3_aa: CASSLVGGWNGYTF; cdr3_nt: TGTGCCAGCAGCTTAGTTGGTGGGTGGAATGGCTACACCTTC
clone_size: .; d_call: TRBD2; v_call: TRBV7-9; j_call: TRBJ2-1; cdr3_aa: CASSLVAGVTNEQFF; cdr3_nt: TGTGCCAGCAGCTTAGTAGCGGGAGTAACCAATGAGCAGTTCTTC
clone_size: .; d_call: .; v_call: TRBV19; j_call: TRBJ2-5; cdr3_aa: CASSSLLGGLAAETQYF; cdr3_nt: TGTGCCAGTAGTTCCCTACTAGGGGGGCTAGCGGCGGAGACCCAGTACTTC
clone_size: .; d_call: .; v_call: TRBV11-2; j_call: TRBJ2-7; cdr3_aa: CASSLDDGTGFSYEQYF; cdr3_nt: TGTGCCAGCAGCTTAGATGATGGCACTGGGTTCTCCTACGAGCAGTACTTC
clone_size: .; d_call: TRBD2; v_call: TRBV4-1; j_call: TRBJ2-5; cdr3_aa: CASSQVYLAGIGTQYF; cdr3_nt: TGCGCCAGCAGCCAAGTGTATTTAGCGGGAATTGGGACCCAGTACTTC
clone_size: .; d_call: .; v_call: TRBV11-2; j_call: TRBJ1-3; cdr3_aa: CASSLWTARYSGNTIYF; cdr3_nt: TGTGCCAGCAGCTTATGGACGGCCCGGTACTCTGGAAACACCATATATTTT
clone_size: .; d_call: .; v_call: TRBV11-3; j_call: TRBJ2-7; cdr3_aa: CASSPTGYEQYF; cdr3_nt: TGTGCCAGCAGCCCGACAGGCTACGAGCAGTACTTC
clone_size: .; d_call: TRBD1; v_call: TRBV10-3; j_call: TRBJ1-2; cdr3_aa: CAISDQGDYGYTF; cdr3_nt: TGTGCCATCAGTGACCAGGGGGACTATGGCTACACCTTC
clone_size: .; d_call: .; v_call: TRBV5-1; j_call: TRBJ2-2; cdr3_aa: CASSLPSTGELFF; cdr3_nt: TGCGCCAGCAGCTTACCCAGCACCGGGGAGCTGTTTTTT
clone_size: once; d_call: TRBD1; v_call: TRBV5-6; j_call: TRBJ2-7; cdr3_aa: CASSPDRIYEQYF; cdr3_nt: TGTGCCAGCAGCCCGGACAGGATCTACGAGCAGTACTTC
clone_size: .; d_call: .; v_call: TRBV13; j_call: TRBJ2-1; cdr3_aa: CASSPLGEGPGKLGYNEQFF; cdr3_nt: TGTGCCAGCAGTCCGTTAGGTGAGGGCCCTGGGAAGCTTGGATACAATGAGCAGTTCTTC
clone_size: .; d_call: .; v_call: TRBV6-1; j_call: TRBJ2-1; cdr3_aa: CASSGTGTQNEQFF; cdr3_nt: TGTGCCAGCAGTGGAACCGGGACGCAAAATGAGCAGTTCTTC
clone_size: .; d_call: .; v_call: TRBV5-1; j_call: TRBJ2-6; cdr3_aa: CASSLVDPGSGANVLTF; cdr3_nt: TGCGCCAGCAGCTTGGTTGATCCGGGCTCTGGGGCCAACGTCCTGACTTTC
clone_size: .; d_call: TRBD2; v_call: TRBV4-2; j_call: TRBJ2-7; cdr3_aa: CASSQEGEGYEQYF; cdr3_nt: TGTGCCAGCAGCCAAGAAGGGGAGGGCTACGAGCAGTACTTC
clone_size: .; d_call: .; v_call: TRBV5-1; j_call: TRBJ1-6; cdr3_aa: CASSPRTASSYNSPLHF; cdr3_nt: TGCGCCAGCAGCCCCCGGACAGCTAGCTCCTATAATTCACCCCTCCACTTT
clone_size: .; d_call: .; v_call: TRBV7-9; j_call: TRBJ2-5; cdr3_aa: CASSYQFQETQYF; cdr3_nt: TGTGCCAGCAGCTATCAGTTCCAAGAGACCCAGTACTTC
clone_size: .; d_call: .; v_call: TRBV27; j_call: TRBJ2-7; cdr3_aa: CASSFQGREQYF; cdr3_nt: TGTGCCAGCAGTTTCCAGGGGAGAGAGCAGTACTTC
clone_size: .; d_call: .; v_call: TRBV7-6; j_call: TRBJ2-7; cdr3_aa: CASSLARGAFHEQYF; cdr3_nt: TGTGCCAGCAGCTTAGCGCGGGGAGCTTTCCACGAGCAGTACTTC